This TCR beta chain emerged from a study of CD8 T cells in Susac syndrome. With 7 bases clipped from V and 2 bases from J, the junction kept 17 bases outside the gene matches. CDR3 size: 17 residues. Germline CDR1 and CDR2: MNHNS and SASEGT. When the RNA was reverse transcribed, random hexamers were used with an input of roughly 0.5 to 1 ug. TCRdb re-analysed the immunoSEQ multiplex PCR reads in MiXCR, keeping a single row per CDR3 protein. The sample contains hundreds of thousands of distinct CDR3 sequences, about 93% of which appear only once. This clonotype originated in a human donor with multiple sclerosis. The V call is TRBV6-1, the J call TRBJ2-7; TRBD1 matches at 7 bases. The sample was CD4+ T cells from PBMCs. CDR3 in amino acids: CASTQKERGHSPYEQYF. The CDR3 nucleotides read TGTGCCAGCACCCAAAAGGAAAGGGGGCATTCCCCCTACGAGCAGTACTTC.